This TCR beta chain was sequenced during a study of CD8+ T cells in alopecia areata. Study-level findings and limits: Lesional scalp, especially alopecia totalis/universalis, showed higher clonality than normal scalp. In scalp and blood during tofacitinib, many expanded lesional clones persisted.

As for treatment: oral pan-JAK inhibitor, 5-10 mg twice daily. Of note for this clone: Antigen: not known.

CDR3 length equals 14 residues. Germline CDR1 reads SGHRS; CDR2 reads YFSETQ. The ends lost 4 bases at V and 5 bases at J; junction bases unmatched: 6. RNA extraction and reverse transcription yielded cDNA as sequencing template. TCRdb's table, derived via immunoSEQ multiplex PCR, lists solely in-frame clones and lacks some. This table holds some 150,000 clones, about 54% found once. The chain joins TRBV5-1 to TRBJ2-7; 10 bases line up with TRBD1. This clonotype originated in a human donor with alopecia areata. This sample comprised CD4+ T cells sorted from blood, obtained between weeks 55 and 65, from a patient treated with tofacitinib. CDR3 nucleotides: TGCGCCAGCAGCGGCCGGGACAGGGGACACGAGCAGTACTTC. Translated: CASSGRDRGHEQYF.